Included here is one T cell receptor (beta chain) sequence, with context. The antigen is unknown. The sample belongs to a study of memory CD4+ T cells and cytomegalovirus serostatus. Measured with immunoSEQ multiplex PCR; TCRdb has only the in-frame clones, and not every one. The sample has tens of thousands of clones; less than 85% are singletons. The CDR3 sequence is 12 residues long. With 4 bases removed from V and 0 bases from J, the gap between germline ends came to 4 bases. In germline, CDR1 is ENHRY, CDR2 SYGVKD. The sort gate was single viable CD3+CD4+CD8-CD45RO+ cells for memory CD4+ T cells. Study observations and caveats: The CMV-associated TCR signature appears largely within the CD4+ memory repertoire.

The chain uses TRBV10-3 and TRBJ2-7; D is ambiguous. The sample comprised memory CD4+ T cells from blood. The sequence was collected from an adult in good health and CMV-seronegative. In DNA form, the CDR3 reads TGTGCCATCAGTGCCAACTCCTACGAGCAGTACTTC. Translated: CAISANSYEQYF.